What follows are 9 T cell receptor beta chains derived from one specimen sequenced in a study of patients and donors after allogeneic stem cell transplantation. TCRdb analysed the RT-PCR reads with MiXCR anew, one entry per CDR3 protein. The table lists about a million distinct CDR3 sequences, about a sixth of them singletons. The sequencing sample was made of blood, either unsorted or a sorted T cell fraction (not recorded which). The receptor set was obtained from a human donor who was either an allogeneic HSCT recipient or a stem cell or donor lymphocyte infusion donor (not recorded which). It is not recorded whose cells these are; they may come from a transplant donor.

This clonotype was observed a few times. V is TRBV5-5 and J is TRBJ2-7; D might be TRBD1 or TRBD2, each matching 5 bases. V lost 4 bases, J lost 3 bases, and 17 bases lay in between. The CDR3 is 15 amino acids. The V gene's germline CDR1 is SGHKS and CDR2 YYEKEE (reference sequence). The CDR3 here is CASSVLWDLDYEQYF. The CDR3 nucleotides read TGTGCCAGCAGCGTTCTTTGGGACCTAGACTACGAGCAGTACTTC.

In its sample, this clonotype was seen a few times. This chain connects TRBV6-5 to TRBJ2-1; D perhaps matches TRBD1 (5 bases). V was pared by 2 bases and J by 8 bases, with 13 bases between. Germline CDR1 MNHEY, CDR2 SVGAGI. The CDR3 contains 14 residues. The CDR3 DNA is TGTGCCAGCAGTTACCTGAGGACACAGGATGAGCAGTTCTTC. Amino acid sequence: CASSYLRTQDEQFF.

This clonotype has ten or more counts. This sequence joins TRBV12-3 or TRBV12-4 and TRBJ2-7; D possibly corresponds to TRBD1 (6 bases). The CDR3 is 13 residues long. Trimming stripped 6 bases from V and 3 bases from J, with 12 bases between. The chain's CDR3 is CASRHTGYYEQYF. The CDR3 DNA follows: TGTGCCAGCAGGCATACAGGGTACTACGAGCAGTACTTC.

This clonotype was counted only a few times. The rearrangement links TRBV11-2 to TRBJ2-2; 8 positions agree with TRBD2. V gave up 6 bases and J gave up 4 bases; unmatched junction bases: 13. Germline CDR1 is SGHAT and CDR2 is FQNNGV. The CDR3 totals 17 residues. The CDR3 protein is CASSSLRGRPPTGELFF. CDR3 coding DNA: TGTGCCAGCAGTTCCCTTCGCGGGAGGCCCCCCACCGGGGAGCTGTTTTTT.

This clonotype showed up just a few times. V gene TRBV7-3 combines with J gene TRBJ1-1; D gene unclear. Deletions cut 4 bases from V and 2 bases from J, with 11 bases between. This CDR3 is 14 amino acids long. The germline V gene has CDR1 SGHTA and CDR2 FQGTGA. The DNA of the CDR3 is TGTGCCAGCAGCTCCTCCCGGGTCAACACTGAAGCTTTCTTT. Translated, it gives CASSSSRVNTEAFF. Using reference TRBV7-3 and TRBJ1-1 for the parts outside the CDR3, the full variable domain is GAGVSQTPSNKVTEKGKYVELRCDPISGHTALYWYRQSLGQGPEFLIYFQGTGAADDSGLPNDRFFAVRPEGSVSTLKIQRTERGDSAVYLCASSSSRVNTEAFFGQGTRLTVV.

Details on this clonotype: A much larger clone is a single base away; this may be a read error. The chain joins TRBV7-2 to TRBJ1-1; a weak D match, TRBD1 (5 bases). Trimming left V 6 bases short and J 5 bases short, with 13 bases between. This CDR3 spans 13 amino acids. CDR1 and CDR2 from the germline V gene are SGHTA and FQGNSA. CDR3 amino acids: CASSEQAGTEAFF. The DNA of the CDR3 is TGTGCCAGCAGTGAACAGGCGGGGACTGAAGCTTTCTTT.

There are a few counts of this clonotype. V usage is TRBV3-1 and J usage is TRBJ1-1; 7 bases are shared with TRBD1. Trimming at V came to 8 bases and at J to 1 base, leaving 4 bases not matched to a gene. CDR1 LGHDT and CDR2 YNNKEL come from the germline V gene (reference sequence). The CDR3 has 13 residues. CDR3 residues: CASVRQGNTEAFF. CDR3 in DNA: TGTGCCAGCGTCAGACAGGGGAACACTGAAGCTTTCTTT.

The CDR3 bases are TGTGCCAGCAGCAAAGGGGGGGCAAGCTACAATGAGCAGTTCTTC. Translation gives CASSKGGASYNEQFF. This chain connects TRBV3-1 to TRBJ2-1; D possibly corresponds to TRBD2 (7 bases). Germline CDR1 and CDR2: LGHDT and YNNKEL (reference sequence). V lost 5 bases, J lost 3 bases, and 14 bases lay in between. CDR3 length: 15 amino acids.

This clonotype has more than one count but fewer than ten. The gene calls are TRBV18 and TRBJ2-7; 9 bases are a match to TRBD2. J gave up 4 bases and V 3 bases, and 4 bases lay outside the gene matches. The CDR3 has 14 residues. CDR1 is KGHSH, CDR2 LQKENI, per germline. CDR3 loop: CASSPLAGEYEQYF. DNA for the CDR3: TGTGCCAGCTCACCCTTAGCGGGAGAGTACGAGCAGTACTTC. Drawing the rest from reference TRBV18 and TRBJ2-7, the complete variable domain is NAGVMQNPRHLVRRRGQEARLRCSPMKGHSHVYWYRQLPEEGLKFMVYLQKENIIDESGMPKERFSAEFPKEGPSILRIQQVVRGDSAAYFCASSPLAGEYEQYFGPGTRLTVT.